The 15 T cell receptor beta chains below all came from one sample that was sequenced in a study of beta chain features in type 1 diabetes. Study-level results: In every one of the four CD4+ subsets, TCRB CDR3s were moderately but significantly shorter in Type 1 diabetes patients.

These TCRs' antigens remain unknown. Sequencing targeted expressed TCRB transcripts, as all isolated RNA had been reverse transcribed. Method: immunoSEQ multiplex PCR; TCRdb's copy keeps in-frame clones and lacks some. This table holds hundreds of thousands of clones, about 14% found once. The sequencing input was naive CD4+ T cells from blood. These receptors were taken from a man aged 18 to 29 with type 1 diabetes.

The chain joins TRBV11-3 to TRBJ1-2; TRBD1 matches at 8 bases. This CDR3 is built from 15 residues. The germline V gene has CDR1 SGHNT and CDR2 YENEEA. The trim removed 1 base at V and 3 bases at J, leaving 4 bases unmatched. The CDR3, as DNA: TGTGCCAGCAGCTTAGTATCGGACAGGGACTATGGCTACACCTTC. Translated: CASSLVSDRDYGYTF.

The J gene is TRBJ2-5, the V gene TRBV7-9; 8 bases fit TRBD1. Germline V gene sequence: CDR1 SEHNR, CDR2 FQNEAQ (reference sequence). J gave up 5 bases and V 3 bases, and 5 bases lay outside the gene matches. CDR3 length: 14 amino acids. The CDR3 nucleotides are TGTGCCAGCAGCTTGGACAGGGCGAGGGAGACCCAGTACTTC. Amino acids: CASSLDRARETQYF.

The rearrangement joins TRBV4-1 to TRBJ1-1; D is perhaps TRBD1 (5 bases). The V gene's germline CDR1 is MGHRA and CDR2 YSYEKL. V gave up 2 bases and J gave up 11 bases, with 12 bases separating them. This CDR3 comprises 12 residues. CDR3 nucleotide sequence: TGCGCCAGCAGCCAAATAGGGGTGACGGCTTTCTTT. Translation gives CASSQIGVTAFF.

This clone was seen more than once but under ten times. V and J are TRBV30 and TRBJ2-6; D unclear. The V gene's germline CDR1 is GTSNPN and CDR2 SVGIG (reference sequence). The CDR3 totals 14 residues. Between the trimmed V and J ends, which lost 1 base and 4 bases, there was a span of 8 bases. DNA for the CDR3: TGTGCCTGGAGTGACTCTATAGGGGCCAACGTCCTGACTTTC. It yields the protein CAWSDSIGANVLTF.

There are a few counts of this clone. The chain has TRBV2 and TRBJ2-3; D unclear. The germline V gene has CDR1 SNHLY and CDR2 FYNNEI. V lost 4 bases, J lost 11 bases, and 13 bases lay in between. CDR3 length: 12 residues. CDR3 residues: CASSAQGMGQYF. As DNA, the CDR3 is TGTGCCAGCAGTGCCCAAGGCATGGGGCAGTATTTT.

The chain uses TRBV6-1 and TRBJ1-1; maybe TRBD1 (5 bases). Germline V gene data show CDR1 as MNHNS and CDR2 as SASEGT. V was shortened by 10 bases and J by 0 bases, with 15 bases between the two germline ends. CDR3 length: 14 amino acids. CDR3 in DNA: TGTGCCACCCGACAGACGGGTATGAACACTGAAGCTTTCTTT. This encodes CATRQTGMNTEAFF.

This clone was counted only a few times. This chain links TRBV7-9 with TRBJ1-4, with TRBD1 identical over 10 bases. Germline V gene lookup returns CDR1 SEHNR and CDR2 FQNEAQ (reference sequence). Unmatched junction bases numbered 5, after V lost 5 bases and J lost 5 bases. The CDR3 is 15 amino acids. In nucleotides, the CDR3 is TGTGCCAGCAGCCTACTGACAGGGGGCAATGAAAAACTGTTTTTT. Translation: CASSLLTGGNEKLFF.

This clone has just a few counts. The chain links TRBV11-2 to TRBJ2-3; 7 bases align to TRBD2. The V segment lost 0 bases and the J segment 0 bases; nucleotides outside the gene matches: 12. The CDR3 contains 19 residues. The germline V gene has CDR1 SGHAT and CDR2 FQNNGV. The CDR3 here is CASSLDRRGIISSTDTQYF. The CDR3, as DNA: TGTGCCAGCAGCTTAGATCGGCGGGGGATTATATCTAGCACAGATACGCAGTATTTT.

This chain joins TRBV5-1 and TRBJ2-1; D is perhaps TRBD1 or TRBD2 (5 bases each). CDR3 size: 13 residues. Trimming took off 4 bases at V and 12 bases at J, with 17 bases between the two ends. CDR1 SGHRS and CDR2 YFSETQ come from the germline V gene. The CDR3, as DNA: TGCGCCAGCAGCCTGGGGGTGGACATCGGGCAGTTCTTC. Translating it yields CASSLGVDIGQFF. The entire variable domain, with the rest obtained from reference TRBV5-1 and TRBJ2-1, is as follows: KAGVTQTPRYLIKTRGQQVTLSCSPISGHRSVSWYQQTPGQGLQFLFEYFSETQRNKGNFPGRFSGRQFSNSRSEMNVSTLELGDSALYLCASSLGVDIGQFFGPGTRLTVL.

This clone has a handful of counts. The rearrangement joins TRBV7-3 to TRBJ2-1; 9 bases agree with TRBD2. The CDR3 is made up of 18 amino acids. V lost 0 bases and J lost 7; bases outside the gene matches: 13. The germline V gene has CDR1 SGHTA and CDR2 FQGTGA. The CDR3 DNA sequence: TGTGCCAGCAGCTTAACGCTAATAGCGGGGGCGAAGGGAAATGAGCAGTTCTTC. Its protein is CASSLTLIAGAKGNEQFF.

The J gene is TRBJ2-1, the V gene TRBV10-3; 8 bases are shared with TRBD2. The J segment lost 9 bases and the V segment lost 4 bases, leaving 14 bases of the junction unmatched. The CDR3 contains 16 residues. Germline values: CDR1 ENHRY, CDR2 SYGVKD. CDR3: CAISGGGSGKLSEQFF. Written as DNA, the CDR3 is TGTGCCATCAGTGGGGGAGGTAGCGGGAAACTAAGTGAGCAGTTCTTC.

This clone came up a few times. The rearrangement uses TRBV29-1 and TRBJ1-6, with TRBD1 identical over 7 bases. Germline V gene sequence: CDR1 SQVTM, CDR2 ANQGSEA. This CDR3 is built from 13 residues. Unmatched junction bases numbered 5, after V lost 7 bases and J lost 5 bases. CDR3 sequence: CSAQQGDNSPLHF. For the CDR3, the DNA is TGCAGCGCACAGCAGGGGGATAATTCACCCCTCCACTTT.

Only a few counts were recorded for this clone. The CDR3 bases are TGTGCCAGCAGCTTAGGTTCTCGGGGCGCGAACACCGGGGAGCTGTTTTTT. Protein: CASSLGSRGANTGELFF. The chain employs TRBV11-3 and TRBJ2-2; D assignment may be TRBD1 or TRBD2 (5 bases each). Trimming removed 1 base at V and 0 bases at J, with 12 bases between. There are 17 residues in the CDR3. Per germline, CDR1 SGHNT and CDR2 YENEEA.

This clone showed up just a few times. DNA of the CDR3: TGCAGCGTTGGACCGATGGCATTCCAAGAGACCCAGTACTTC. Translated, it gives CSVGPMAFQETQYF. V and J are TRBV29-1 and TRBJ2-5; no clear D. The CDR3 is 14 residues long. V lost 4 bases to trimming and J lost 1 base, with 13 bases between them. The germline V gene encodes CDR1 SQVTM and CDR2 ANQGSEA. Full variable domain (rest looked up from reference TRBV29-1 and TRBJ2-5): SAVISQKPSRDICQRGTSLTIQCQVDSQVTMMFWYRQQPGQSLTLIATANQGSEATYESGFVIDKFPISRPNLTFSTLTVSNMSPEDSSIYLCSVGPMAFQETQYFGPGTRLLVL.

The chain combines TRBV6-5 with TRBJ2-1, with D tentatively TRBD2 (6 bases). Trimming removed 0 bases from V and 4 bases from J, with 10 bases in between. Germline-derived CDR1 and CDR2 are MNHEY and SVGAGI. This CDR3 spans 15 amino acids. CDR3 in DNA: TGTGCCAGCAGTTACTCGGGGGACTTATACAATGAGCAGTTCTTC. Its translation: CASSYSGDLYNEQFF.